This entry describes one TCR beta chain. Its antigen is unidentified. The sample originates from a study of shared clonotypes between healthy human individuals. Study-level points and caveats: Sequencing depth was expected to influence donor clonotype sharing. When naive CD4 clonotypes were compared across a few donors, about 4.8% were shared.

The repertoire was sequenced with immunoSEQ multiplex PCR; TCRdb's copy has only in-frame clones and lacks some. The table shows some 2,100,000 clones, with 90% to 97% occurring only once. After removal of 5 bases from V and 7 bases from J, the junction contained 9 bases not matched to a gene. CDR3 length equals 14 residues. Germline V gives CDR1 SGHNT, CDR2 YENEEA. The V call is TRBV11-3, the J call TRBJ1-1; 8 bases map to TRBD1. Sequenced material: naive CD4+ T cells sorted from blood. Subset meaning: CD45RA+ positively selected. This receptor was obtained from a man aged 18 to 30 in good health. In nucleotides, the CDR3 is TGTGCCAGCAGCCTACAGGGGGATACTGATGAAGCTTTCTTT. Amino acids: CASSLQGDTDEAFF.